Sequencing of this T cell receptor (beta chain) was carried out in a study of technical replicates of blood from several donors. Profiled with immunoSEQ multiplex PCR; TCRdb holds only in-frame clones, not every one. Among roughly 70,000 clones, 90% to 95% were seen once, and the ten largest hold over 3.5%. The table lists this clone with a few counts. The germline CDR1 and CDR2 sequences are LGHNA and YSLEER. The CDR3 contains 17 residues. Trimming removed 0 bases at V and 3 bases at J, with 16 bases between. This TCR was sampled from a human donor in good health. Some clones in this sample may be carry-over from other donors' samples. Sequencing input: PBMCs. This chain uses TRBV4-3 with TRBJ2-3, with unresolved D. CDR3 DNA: TGCGCCAGCAGCCAAGAGATCTATGGGCCGCATACAGATACGCAGTATTTT. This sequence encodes CASSQEIYGPHTDTQYF.